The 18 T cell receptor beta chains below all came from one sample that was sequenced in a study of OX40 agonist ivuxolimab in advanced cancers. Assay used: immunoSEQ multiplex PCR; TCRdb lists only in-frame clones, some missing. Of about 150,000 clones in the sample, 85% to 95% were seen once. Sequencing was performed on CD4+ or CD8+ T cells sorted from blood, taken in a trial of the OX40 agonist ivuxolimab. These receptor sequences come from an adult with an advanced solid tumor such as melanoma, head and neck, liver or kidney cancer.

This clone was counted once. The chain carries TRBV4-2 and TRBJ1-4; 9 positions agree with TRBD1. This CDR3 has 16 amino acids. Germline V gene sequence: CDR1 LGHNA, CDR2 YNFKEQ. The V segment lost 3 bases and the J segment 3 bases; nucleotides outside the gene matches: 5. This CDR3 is CASSQGQGTANEKLFF. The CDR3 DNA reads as TGTGCCAGCAGCCAGGGACAGGGAACAGCTAATGAAAAACTGTTTTTT.

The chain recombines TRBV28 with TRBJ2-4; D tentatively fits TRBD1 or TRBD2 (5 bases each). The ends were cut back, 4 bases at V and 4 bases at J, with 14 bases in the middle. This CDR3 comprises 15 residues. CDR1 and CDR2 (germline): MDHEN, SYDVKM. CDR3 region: CASSSVGTPKNIQYF. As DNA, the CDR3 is TGTGCCAGCAGTTCGGTGGGGACGCCTAAAAACATTCAGTACTTC.

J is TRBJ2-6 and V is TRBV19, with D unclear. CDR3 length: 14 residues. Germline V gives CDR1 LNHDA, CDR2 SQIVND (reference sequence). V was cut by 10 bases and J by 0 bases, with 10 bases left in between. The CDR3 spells CAISEFSGANVLTF. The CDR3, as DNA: TGTGCCATTTCGGAGTTCTCTGGGGCCAACGTCCTGACTTTC.

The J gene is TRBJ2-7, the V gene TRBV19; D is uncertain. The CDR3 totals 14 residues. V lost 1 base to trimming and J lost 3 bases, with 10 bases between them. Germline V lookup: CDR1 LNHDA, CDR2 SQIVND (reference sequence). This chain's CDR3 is CASSIGRLHYEQYF. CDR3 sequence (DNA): TGTGCCAGTAGTATAGGGCGACTGCACTACGAGCAGTACTTC.

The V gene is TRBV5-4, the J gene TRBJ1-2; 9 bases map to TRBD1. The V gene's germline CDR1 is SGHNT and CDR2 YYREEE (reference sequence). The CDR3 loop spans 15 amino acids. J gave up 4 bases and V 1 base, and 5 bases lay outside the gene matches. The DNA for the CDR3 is TGTGCCAGCAGCTTGCCGGGACAGGGCAGCTATGGCTACACCTTC. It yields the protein CASSLPGQGSYGYTF. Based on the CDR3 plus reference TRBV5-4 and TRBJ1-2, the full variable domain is ETGVTQSPTHLIKTRGQQVTLRCSSQSGHNTVSWYQQALGQGPQFIFQYYREEENGRGNFPPRFSGLQFPNYSSELNVNALELDDSALYLCASSLPGQGSYGYTFGSGTRLTVV.

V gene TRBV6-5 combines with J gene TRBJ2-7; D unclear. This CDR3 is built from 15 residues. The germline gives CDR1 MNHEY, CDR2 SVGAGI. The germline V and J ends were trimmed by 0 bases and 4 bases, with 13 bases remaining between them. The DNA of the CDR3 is TGTGCCAGCAGTTACTCGAGCATGGGTATTTACGAGCAGTACTTC. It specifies CASSYSSMGIYEQYF.

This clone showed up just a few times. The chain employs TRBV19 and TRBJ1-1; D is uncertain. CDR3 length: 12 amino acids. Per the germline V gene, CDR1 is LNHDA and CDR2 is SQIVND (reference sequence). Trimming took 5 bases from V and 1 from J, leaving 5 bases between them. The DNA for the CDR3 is TGTGCCAGTAGTTACAGGAACACTGAAGCTTTCTTT. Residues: CASSYRNTEAFF. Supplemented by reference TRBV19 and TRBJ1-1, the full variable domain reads DGGITQSPKYLFRKEGQNVTLSCEQNLNHDAMYWYRQDPGQGLRLIYYSQIVNDFQKGDIAEGYSVSREKKESFPLTVTSAQKNPTAFYLCASSYRNTEAFFGQGTRLTVV.

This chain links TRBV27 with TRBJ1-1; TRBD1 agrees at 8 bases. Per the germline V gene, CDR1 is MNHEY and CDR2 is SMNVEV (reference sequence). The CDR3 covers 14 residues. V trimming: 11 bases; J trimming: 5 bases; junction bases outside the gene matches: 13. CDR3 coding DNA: TGTGCCTGCGGCAGGGGGCGCGGAAGGACTGAAGCTTTCTTT. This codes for CACGRGRGRTEAFF.

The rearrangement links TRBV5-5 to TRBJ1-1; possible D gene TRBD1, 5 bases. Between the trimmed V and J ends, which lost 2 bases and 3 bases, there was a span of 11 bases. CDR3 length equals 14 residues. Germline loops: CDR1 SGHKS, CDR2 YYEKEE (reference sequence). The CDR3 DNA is TGTGCCAGCAGCTTTAGGGGACGGTACACTGAAGCTTTCTTT. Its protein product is CASSFRGRYTEAFF.

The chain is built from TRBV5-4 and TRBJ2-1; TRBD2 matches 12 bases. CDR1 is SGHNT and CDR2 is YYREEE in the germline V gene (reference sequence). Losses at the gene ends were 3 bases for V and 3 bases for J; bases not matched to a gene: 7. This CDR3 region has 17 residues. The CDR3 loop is CASSSDLTSGSYNEQFF. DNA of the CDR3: TGTGCCAGCAGCTCCGATTTGACTAGCGGGAGCTACAATGAGCAGTTCTTC. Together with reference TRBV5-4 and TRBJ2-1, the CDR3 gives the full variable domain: ETGVTQSPTHLIKTRGQQVTLRCSSQSGHNTVSWYQQALGQGPQFIFQYYREEENGRGNFPPRFSGLQFPNYSSELNVNALELDDSALYLCASSSDLTSGSYNEQFFGPGTRLTVL.

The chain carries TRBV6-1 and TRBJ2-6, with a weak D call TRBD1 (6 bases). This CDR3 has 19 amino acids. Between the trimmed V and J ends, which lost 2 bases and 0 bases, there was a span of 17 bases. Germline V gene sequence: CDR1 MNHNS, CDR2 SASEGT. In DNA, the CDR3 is TGTGCCAGCAGTGAACCCCAAACAGGGCTCATCTCTGGGGCCAACGTCCTGACTTTC. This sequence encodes CASSEPQTGLISGANVLTF.

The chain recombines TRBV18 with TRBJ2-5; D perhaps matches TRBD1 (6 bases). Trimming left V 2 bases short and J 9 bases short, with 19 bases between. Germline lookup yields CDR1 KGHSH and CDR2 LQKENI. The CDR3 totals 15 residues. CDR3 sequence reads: CASSPRGHLGAAQYF. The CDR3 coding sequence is TGTGCCAGCTCACCAAGGGGACACCTTGGGGCGGCCCAGTACTTC.

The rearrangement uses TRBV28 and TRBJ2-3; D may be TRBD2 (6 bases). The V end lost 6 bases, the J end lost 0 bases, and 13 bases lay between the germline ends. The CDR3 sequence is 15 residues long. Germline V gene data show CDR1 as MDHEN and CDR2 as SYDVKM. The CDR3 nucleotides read TGTGCCAGCAGCCCTTTGGGGGGAAGCACAGATACGCAGTATTTT. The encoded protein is CASSPLGGSTDTQYF.

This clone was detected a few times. The CDR3 sequence is CASSPRPSSGVNEQFF. The CDR3 DNA reads TGTGCCAGCAGCCCGAGGCCCTCGAGCGGGGTCAATGAGCAGTTCTTC. The V gene is TRBV7-9, the J gene TRBJ2-1; 7 bases are shared with TRBD2. V was pared by 5 bases and J by 6 bases, with 13 bases of the junction left unmatched. The CDR3 loop spans 16 amino acids. Germline CDR1 reads SEHNR; CDR2 reads FQNEAQ (reference sequence).

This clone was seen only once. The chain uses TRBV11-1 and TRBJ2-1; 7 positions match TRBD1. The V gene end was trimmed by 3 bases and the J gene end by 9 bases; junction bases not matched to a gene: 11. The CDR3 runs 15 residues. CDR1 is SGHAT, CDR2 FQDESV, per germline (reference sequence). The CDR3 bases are TGTGCCAGCAGCTTGTTACAGGGGCCAAACGGTGAGCAGTTCTTC. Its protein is CASSLLQGPNGEQFF. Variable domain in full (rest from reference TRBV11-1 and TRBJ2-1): EAEVAQSPRYKITEKSQAVAFWCDPISGHATLYWYRQILGQGPELLVQFQDESVVDDSQLPKDRFSAERLKGVDSTLKIQPAELGDSAMYLCASSLLQGPNGEQFFGPGTRLTVL.

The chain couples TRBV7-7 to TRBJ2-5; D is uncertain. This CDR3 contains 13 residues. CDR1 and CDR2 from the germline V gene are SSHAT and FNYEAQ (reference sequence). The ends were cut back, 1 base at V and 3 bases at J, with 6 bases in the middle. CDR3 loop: CASSLGTEETQYF. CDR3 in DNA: TGTGCCAGCAGCTTAGGTACAGAAGAGACCCAGTACTTC.

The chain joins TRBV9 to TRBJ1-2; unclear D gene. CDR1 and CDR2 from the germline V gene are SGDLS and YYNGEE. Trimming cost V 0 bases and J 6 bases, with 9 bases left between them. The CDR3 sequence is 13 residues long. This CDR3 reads CASSVGAGDGYTF. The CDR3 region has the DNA TGTGCCAGCAGCGTAGGGGCAGGAGATGGCTACACCTTC.

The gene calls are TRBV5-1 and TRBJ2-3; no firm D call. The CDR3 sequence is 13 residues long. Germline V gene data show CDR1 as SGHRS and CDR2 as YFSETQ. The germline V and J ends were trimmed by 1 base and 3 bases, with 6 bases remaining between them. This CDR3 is CASSLRPTDTQYF. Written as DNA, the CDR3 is TGCGCCAGCAGCTTGCGTCCGACAGATACGCAGTATTTT.